The clone carrying this TCR beta chain was counted many times. The CDR3 spans 17 residues. Losses at the gene ends were 5 bases for V and 7 bases for J; bases not matched to a gene: 17. Germline V gives CDR1 MNHNS, CDR2 SASEGT. TCRdb recomputed calls from the 5' RACE reads with MiXCR, one row per CDR3 protein. The sample includes some 140,000 distinct CDR3 sequences, approximately 10% of them seen just once. This specimen comes from a study of CD8 T cells in ankylosing spondylitis. The clonotype comes from a female donor with ankylosing spondylitis or in good health (not recorded which). The sequenced sample consisted of blood, either unsorted or a sorted T cell fraction (not recorded which). This chain joins TRBV6-1 and TRBJ2-1; 7 positions match TRBD1. Here the CDR3 reads CASSITGASSTINEQFF. CDR3 nucleotides: TGTGCCAGCAGTATCACAGGGGCGTCATCAACAATAAATGAGCAGTTCTTC.